The 29 T cell receptor beta chains below all came from one sample that was sequenced in a study of blood T cell repertoires in COVID-19. Sequencing used immunoSEQ multiplex PCR; TCRdb keeps in-frame clones, though not all of them. This table holds approximately 200,000 clones, roughly nine tenths found once. The sample consisted of peripheral blood. These receptors were taken from a man aged 70 or older with active or convalescent COVID-19.

The chain joins TRBV7-8 to TRBJ2-4; D remains unclear. The length of the CDR3 is 15 residues. Trimming took off 5 bases at V and 8 bases at J, with 19 bases between the two ends. Germline V gene sequence: CDR1 SGHVS, CDR2 FQNEAQ. CDR3 protein: CASSRDPVSRDIQYF. In DNA form, the CDR3 reads TGTGCCAGCAGCCGAGATCCTGTGAGTCGGGACATTCAGTACTTC.

The chain employs TRBV6-5 and TRBJ1-5; TRBD1 agrees at 10 bases. This CDR3 comprises 14 residues. Unmatched junction bases numbered 8, after V lost 6 bases and J lost 9 bases. The germline V gene has CDR1 MNHEY and CDR2 SVGAGI. The CDR3 nucleotides are TGTGCCAGCAGAAGGACAGGGGGAGATGGGCCCCAGCATTTT. It codes for CASRRTGGDGPQHF.

This clone came up once. The chain joins TRBV27 to TRBJ2-7; 7 nucleotides agree with TRBD2. Germline assignment: CDR1 MNHEY and CDR2 SMNVEV (reference sequence). The CDR3 totals 13 residues. J lost 3 bases, V lost 6 bases, and 5 bases had no gene match. This CDR3 is CASSSGGGYEQYF. DNA of the CDR3: TGTGCCAGCAGCAGTGGGGGGGGCTACGAGCAGTACTTC.

This rearrangement joins TRBV7-2 to TRBJ2-5, with D hard to call. Germline V gene sequence: CDR1 SGHTA, CDR2 FQGNSA. Trimming stripped 3 bases from V and 9 bases from J, with 8 bases between. The length of the CDR3 is 11 residues. The DNA of the CDR3 is TGTGCCAGCAGCTTTAATCCTCCCCAGTACTTC. Translating it yields CASSFNPPQYF.

This sequence joins TRBV6-5 and TRBJ2-1; D uncertain. Trimming left V 7 bases short and J 7 bases short, with 11 bases between. This CDR3 contains 12 residues. Germline V gene sequence: CDR1 MNHEY, CDR2 SVGAGI. CDR3 region: CASTQVANEQFF. DNA of the CDR3: TGTGCCAGCACCCAAGTGGCTAATGAGCAGTTCTTC.

Only a few counts were recorded for this clone. This chain joins TRBV3-1 (or the pseudogene TRBV3-2) and TRBJ1-2; a possible D gene is TRBD1 (5 bases). This CDR3 comprises 14 residues. Germline V lookup: CDR1 LGHDT, CDR2 YNNKEL (reference sequence). V gave up 5 bases and J gave up 0 bases, with 10 bases separating them. This chain's CDR3 is CASSVRGTNYGYTF. CDR3 coding DNA: TGTGCCAGCAGCGTTAGGGGCACTAACTATGGCTACACCTTC.

CDR3 region: CASSPGLAGPPAEQYF. In DNA form, the CDR3 reads TGTGCCAGTAGTCCCGGACTAGCGGGACCCCCCGCGGAGCAGTACTTC. The V call is TRBV19, the J call TRBJ2-7; 12 bases fit TRBD2. CDR1 LNHDA and CDR2 SQIVND come from the germline V gene (reference sequence). The J segment lost 7 bases and the V segment lost 5 bases, leaving 12 bases of the junction unmatched. CDR3 length: 16 residues.

The chain recombines TRBV7-9 with TRBJ1-3, with D uncertain. This CDR3 has 16 residues. The germline V and J ends were trimmed by 4 bases and 0 bases, with 13 bases remaining between them. Germline assignment: CDR1 SEHNR and CDR2 FQNEAQ (reference sequence). The CDR3 is CASSSHRGYSGNTIYF. CDR3 coding DNA: TGTGCCAGCAGCTCCCACCGAGGGTACTCTGGAAACACCATATATTTT. The whole variable domain, filled in from reference TRBV7-9 and TRBJ1-3, reads DTGVSQNPRHKITKRGQNVTFRCDPISEHNRLYWYRQTLGQGPEFLTYFQNEAQLEKSRLLSDRFSAERPKGSFSTLEIQRTEQGDSAMYLCASSSHRGYSGNTIYFGEGSWLTVV.

The rearrangement links TRBV4-3 to TRBJ1-5; TRBD1 aligns across 7 bases. With 1 base clipped from V and 5 bases from J, the junction kept 5 bases outside the gene matches. Germline V gene lookup returns CDR1 LGHNA and CDR2 YSLEER. The CDR3 totals 15 residues. The CDR3 protein is CASSQAGQPDQPQHF. The DNA for the CDR3 is TGCGCCAGCAGCCAAGCGGGACAGCCAGATCAGCCCCAGCATTTT.

This clone has only a few counts. The V gene is TRBV6-5, the J gene TRBJ1-1; D gene unclear. The V end was cut by 5 bases, the J end by 0 bases, with 10 bases between. The CDR3 is made up of 14 amino acids. Germline loops: CDR1 MNHEY, CDR2 SVGAGI. CDR3 region: CASSPRWVNTEAFF. For the CDR3, the DNA is TGTGCCAGCAGTCCGAGGTGGGTGAACACTGAAGCTTTCTTT.

This chain links TRBV2 with TRBJ1-5; D call uncertain. The germline V gene has CDR1 SNHLY and CDR2 FYNNEI. Trimming pared 5 bases from V and 9 bases from J, leaving 14 bases between. The CDR3 length is 13 residues. This CDR3 reads CASSLRLQRPQHF. CDR3 coding DNA: TGTGCCAGCAGTTTGAGACTACAGCGGCCCCAGCATTTT.

The table lists this clone with a count of one. The chain carries TRBV6-5 and TRBJ1-1, with D perhaps TRBD1 (5 bases). This CDR3 comprises 15 residues. V was shortened by 2 bases and J by 2 bases, with 12 bases between the two germline ends. Germline V gene data show CDR1 as MNHEY and CDR2 as SVGAGI. The CDR3 nucleotides read TGTGCCAGCAGTTACAGTCGGACATTCAACACTGAAGCTTTCTTT. Amino acids: CASSYSRTFNTEAFF.

This chain uses TRBV28 with TRBJ2-4, with 7 bases aligning to TRBD1. Germline V gives CDR1 MDHEN, CDR2 SYDVKM. The CDR3 consists of 15 residues. V lost 7 bases and J lost 0; bases outside the gene matches: 6. The CDR3 sequence is CASTRGGLAKNIQYF. The CDR3 region has the DNA TGTGCCAGCACGAGAGGGGGCTTAGCCAAAAACATTCAGTACTTC.

The chain has TRBV12-3 or TRBV12-4 and TRBJ1-1, with D tentatively TRBD1 (5 bases). The V and J ends lost 3 bases and 1 base respectively, with 6 bases between them. The CDR3 runs to 13 residues. The CDR3 bases are TGTGCCAGCAGTTTCGGACAGAACACTGAAGCTTTCTTT. Protein product: CASSFGQNTEAFF.

A remark on this clone: Other nucleotide sequences from this sample produce the same CDR3. The chain joins TRBV7-9 to TRBJ2-7, with D uncertain. CDR3 length equals 13 residues. V lost 1 base and J lost 2, with 6 bases in between. Germline V gene sequence: CDR1 SEHNR, CDR2 FQNEAQ (reference sequence). CDR3 in DNA: TGTGCCAGCAGCTTAGGAGGCACCTACGAGCAGTACTTC. Translation: CASSLGGTYEQYF.

The chain combines TRBV6-2 or TRBV6-3 with TRBJ2-7; D possibly corresponds to TRBD1 (6 bases). V was pared by 0 bases and J by 2 bases, with 8 bases between. This CDR3 comprises 14 residues. Germline V lookup: CDR1 MNHEY, CDR2 SVGEGT. CDR3: CASSYSTGTYEQYF. The CDR3 region has the DNA TGTGCCAGCAGTTACTCAACAGGGACCTACGAGCAGTACTTC.

The rearrangement joins TRBV7-9 to TRBJ2-5; possible D gene TRBD1, 7 bases. Germline V gene lookup returns CDR1 SEHNR and CDR2 FQNEAQ (reference sequence). V lost 1 base and J lost 2, with 11 bases in between. This CDR3 has 15 residues. The CDR3 protein is CASSLGGTVQETQYF. In nucleotides, the CDR3 is TGTGCCAGCAGCTTAGGCGGGACAGTGCAAGAGACCCAGTACTTC.

CDR3 nucleotide sequence: TGTGCCAGTAGTATAATAGGGGGCGCCGAGACCCAGTACTTC. Translating it yields CASSIIGGAETQYF. The chain employs TRBV19 and TRBJ2-5; 7 nucleotides line up with TRBD1. The CDR3 has 14 residues. The junction had 5 bases not matched to a gene; V was cut back by 2 bases and J by 5 bases. CDR1 and CDR2 from the germline V gene are LNHDA and SQIVND (reference sequence).

The J gene is TRBJ2-1, the V gene TRBV2; 11 positions agree with TRBD2. CDR3 size: 15 residues. V dropped 6 bases and J dropped 6; count of bases not matched to a gene: 7. The germline V gene encodes CDR1 SNHLY and CDR2 FYNNEI. In nucleotides, the CDR3 is TGTGCCAGCAGCGGCCTAGCGGGGGGTCCCAATGAGCAGTTCTTC. As protein: CASSGLAGGPNEQFF.

The V call is TRBV21-1, the J call TRBJ2-3; the table's D call TRBD1 went unverified against the DNA. TRBV21-1 is listed as a pseudogene. CDR3 length equals 17 residues. CDR3 bases: TGTGCCAGCAGCAAAGGGGGCCGTGGCGGATGCACAGATACGCAGTATTTT. It translates to CASSKGGRGGCTDTQYF.

Here the CDR3 reads CASRQQSNQPQHF. In DNA, the CDR3 is TGTGCCAGCAGACAACAGAGTAATCAGCCCCAGCATTTT. The V call is TRBV6-5, the J call TRBJ1-5; D not certain. Trimming pared 6 bases from V and 4 bases from J, leaving 10 bases between. CDR1 MNHEY and CDR2 SVGAGI come from the germline V gene. This CDR3 region has 13 residues.

The CDR3 loop is CASSPGGDSLYNGYTF. The CDR3 nucleotides read TGTGCCAGCAGCCCGGGAGGGGACAGCTTGTACAATGGCTACACCTTC. The chain links TRBV5-4 to TRBJ1-2; 7 bases align to TRBD1. The germline V gene has CDR1 SGHNT and CDR2 YYREEE (reference sequence). Germline trimming cut 4 bases from V and 6 bases from J; bases unmatched to any gene: 15. The CDR3 has 16 residues.

The V call is TRBV19, the J call TRBJ2-5; 11 bases match TRBD2. This CDR3 region has 14 residues. V shed 4 bases, J shed 4 bases, and the junction held 2 bases outside the gene matches. CDR1 and CDR2 (germline): LNHDA, SQIVND (reference sequence). The CDR3 nucleotides are TGTGCCAGTAGTAGCGGACTAGCGGGAGAGACCCAGTACTTC. Protein product: CASSSGLAGETQYF.

This chain uses TRBV27 with TRBJ2-7, with 11 bases matching TRBD2. The V segment lost 1 base and the J segment 1 base; nucleotides outside the gene matches: 3. The CDR3 spans 16 residues. Germline CDR1 MNHEY, CDR2 SMNVEV (reference sequence). The CDR3: CASSLLGTSGSYEQYF. CDR3 nucleotides: TGTGCCAGCAGTTTATTGGGGACTAGCGGTTCCTACGAGCAGTACTTC.

The rearrangement joins TRBV19 to TRBJ1-6; 7 bases map to TRBD1. The germline gives CDR1 LNHDA, CDR2 SQIVND (reference sequence). CDR3 length: 14 residues. Germline trimming cut 3 bases from V and 6 bases from J; bases unmatched to any gene: 2. Here the CDR3 reads CASSIDRVNSPLHF. The DNA of the CDR3 is TGTGCCAGTAGTATCGACAGGGTTAATTCACCCCTCCACTTT.

The DNA of the CDR3 is TGCAGTGCTAGTCAATCGGGCTACGGCGGGGGGGGAGATACGCAGTATTTT. As protein: CSASQSGYGGGGDTQYF. This rearrangement joins TRBV20-1 to TRBJ2-3, with 9 bases fitting TRBD2. CDR1 is DFQATT and CDR2 is SNEGSKA in the germline V gene (reference sequence). The CDR3 runs to 17 residues. Trimming removed 3 bases from V and 5 bases from J; junction bases left unmatched: 15.

V usage is TRBV2 and J usage is TRBJ2-3; the match to TRBD2 covers 11 bases. The V gene end was trimmed by 4 bases and the J gene end by 9 bases; junction bases not matched to a gene: 6. Germline V CDR1 and CDR2: SNHLY, FYNNEI. The CDR3 runs to 14 residues. CDR3 nucleotide sequence: TGTGCCAGCAGTGGGGGACTAGCGGTGGGCACGCAGTATTTT. It codes for CASSGGLAVGTQYF.

The rearrangement joins TRBV24-1 to TRBJ2-1; TRBD2 aligns across 11 bases. V was clipped by 1 base and J by 8 bases; unmatched bases: 12. Germline-derived CDR1 and CDR2 are KGHDR and SFDVKD. This CDR3 has 18 residues. CDR3 bases: TGTGCCACCAGTGATTTAAAAGGGAAACTAGCGGGAGATGATGAGCAGTTCTTC. Amino acid sequence: CATSDLKGKLAGDDEQFF.

A note on this clone: Within the sample, other DNA sequences also encode this same CDR3. The chain is built from TRBV2 and TRBJ1-2; D is perhaps TRBD1 (5 bases). This CDR3 has 13 residues. Germline loops: CDR1 SNHLY, CDR2 FYNNEI. V was cut by 5 bases and J by 5 bases, with 12 bases left in between. The CDR3 DNA follows: TGTGCCAGCAGTCGTGACAGTAGTTATGGCTACACCTTC. This gives the protein CASSRDSSYGYTF.